What follows is one T cell receptor (beta chain) and its context. Its specificity is unknown. The germline V and J ends were trimmed by 0 bases and 2 bases, with 10 bases remaining between them. CDR1 and CDR2 from the germline V gene are LGHNA and YSLEER. The CDR3 contains 15 residues. The table came from immunoSEQ multiplex PCR; TCRdb's copy has only in-frame clones and leaves some out. The table has approximately 340,000 clones, over 60% seen once. These data come from a study of cytotoxic CD8 clonotypes in ibrutinib-treated CLL. Overall study results and limits: Treatment left the uncommon public clonotypes either contracted or stable in frequency. At the start, clonality exceeded age-matched healthy donors and followed circulating CD8+ T-cell counts.

The TCR sequence derives from a human donor with chronic lymphocytic leukemia. This chain uses TRBV4-3 with TRBJ1-2; D is perhaps TRBD1 (6 bases). This material consisted of PBMCs, taken after 36 months of ibrutinib treatment. CDR3 region: CASSQDRGRNYGYTF. The CDR3 DNA reads TGCGCCAGCAGCCAAGACAGGGGTCGAAACTATGGCTACACCTTC.